The 16 T cell receptor beta chains reported below all come from one sample, sequenced in a study of cytomegalovirus exposure and HLA in healthy donors. The PCR ran on 60 Vbeta and 13 Jbeta primers. The table came from immunoSEQ multiplex PCR; TCRdb's copy has only in-frame clones and leaves some out. The data contain 150,000 to 200,000 clones, around three quarters of them singletons. Sequencing input: PBMCs. The receptors were gathered from a woman aged 25 to 39 in good health and CMV-seropositive.

This rearrangement joins TRBV7-9 to TRBJ1-1; tentative D call: TRBD1 (6 bases). Germline lookup yields CDR1 SEHNR and CDR2 FQNEAQ (reference sequence). This CDR3 region has 13 residues. Deletions cut 6 bases from V and 3 bases from J, with 11 bases between. Here the CDR3 DNA reads TGTGCCAGCAGAAAGGGGGATTACACTGAAGCTTTCTTT. It translates to CASRKGDYTEAFF. The variable domain in full, completed from reference TRBV7-9 and TRBJ1-1, reads DTGVSQNPRHKITKRGQNVTFRCDPISEHNRLYWYRQTLGQGPEFLTYFQNEAQLEKSRLLSDRFSAERPKGSFSTLEIQRTEQGDSAMYLCASRKGDYTEAFFGQGTRLTVV.

The chain links TRBV15 to TRBJ2-5, with D maybe TRBD1 (6 bases). The CDR3 contains 14 residues. The germline gives CDR1 LNHNV, CDR2 YYDKDF (reference sequence). The ends were cut back, 1 base at V and 3 bases at J, with 9 bases in the middle. The CDR3 nucleotides read TGTGCCACCAGCAGAGGAGGGGGTAAAGAGACCCAGTACTTC. This gives the protein CATSRGGGKETQYF.

The chain combines TRBV27 with TRBJ1-1, with a possible D match to TRBD1 (5 bases). CDR3 length equals 14 residues. V shed 5 bases and J shed 7 bases, with 17 bases lying between them. Looked up from germline, CDR1 is MNHEY and CDR2 is SMNVEV (reference sequence). The CDR3 protein is CASSPAGRDGEAFF. CDR3 DNA: TGTGCCAGCAGTCCCGCAGGGAGGGATGGTGAAGCTTTCTTT.

The chain is built from TRBV30 and TRBJ1-4; TRBD1 might be the D (5 bases). With 0 bases removed from V and 5 bases from J, the gap between germline ends came to 19 bases. This CDR3 is built from 17 residues. Per germline, CDR1 GTSNPN and CDR2 SVGIG (reference sequence). CDR3 protein: CAWSVSGVGRNNEKLFF. The CDR3 DNA reads TGTGCCTGGAGTGTATCAGGTGTGGGGCGGAACAATGAAAAACTGTTTTTT.

The chain carries TRBV7-2 and TRBJ1-3; TRBD1 agrees at 9 bases. The CDR3 runs to 15 residues. V dropped 0 bases and J dropped 7; count of bases not matched to a gene: 4. Germline V lookup: CDR1 SGHTA, CDR2 FQGNSA. The CDR3 loop is CASSLARDRVNTIYF. CDR3 coding DNA: TGTGCCAGCAGCTTAGCCCGGGACAGGGTCAACACCATATATTTT.

The chain joins TRBV7-8 to TRBJ2-5; 9 positions match TRBD2. Germline V CDR1 and CDR2: SGHVS, FQNEAQ. This CDR3 contains 15 residues. V lost 2 bases and J lost 5; bases outside the gene matches: 6. In DNA, the CDR3 is TGTGCCAGCAGCTTATCTAGCGGGGATGGGGAGACCCAGTACTTC. This codes for CASSLSSGDGETQYF.

This chain connects TRBV12-5 to TRBJ2-2, with 8 bases that match TRBD2. Germline V CDR1 and CDR2: LGHNT, FRNRAP. V lost 6 bases, J lost 4 bases, and 4 bases stayed unmatched. The CDR3 has 14 residues. DNA for the CDR3: TGTGCTAGTGGCCCGGGAGGGCCCACCGGGGAGCTGTTTTTT. As protein: CASGPGGPTGELFF.

The chain is built from TRBV19 and TRBJ2-7, with TRBD1 matching 8 bases. This CDR3 contains 13 residues. Losses at the gene ends were 7 bases for V and 5 bases for J; bases not matched to a gene: 7. The germline gives CDR1 LNHDA, CDR2 SQIVND (reference sequence). The chain's CDR3 is CASNNRGSHEQYF. The CDR3 nucleotides read TGTGCCAGTAACAACAGGGGGTCTCACGAGCAGTACTTC.

The chain joins TRBV13 to TRBJ2-5; D possibly corresponds to TRBD1 (5 bases). The CDR3 has 15 residues. V gave up 4 bases and J gave up 1 base, with 13 bases separating them. The germline V gene has CDR1 PRHDT and CDR2 FYEKMQ (reference sequence). DNA of the CDR3: TGTGCCAGCAGCTCCAGGGTAACCCCCCAAGAGACCCAGTACTTC. Translated: CASSSRVTPQETQYF.

The chain joins TRBV5-1 to TRBJ2-1; D unresolved. The germline V gene has CDR1 SGHRS and CDR2 YFSETQ. The ends were cut back, 0 bases at V and 2 bases at J, with 12 bases in the middle. This CDR3 spans 16 amino acids. CDR3 sequence (DNA): TGCGCCAGCAGCTTGGGGGCAGCCGATACCTACAATGAGCAGTTCTTC. This sequence encodes CASSLGAADTYNEQFF.

The chain uses TRBV2 and TRBJ1-3; D unclear. Germline CDR1 is SNHLY and CDR2 is FYNNEI. V was shortened by 2 bases and J by 0 bases, with 11 bases between the two germline ends. The CDR3 runs 16 residues. The CDR3 is CASSEFHGDSGNTIYF. The CDR3 DNA reads as TGTGCCAGCAGTGAATTTCACGGAGACTCTGGAAACACCATATATTTT.

This clone was found once. This chain uses TRBV6-6 with TRBJ2-7; D gene ambiguous. CDR1 and CDR2 from the germline V gene are MNHNY and SVGAGI (reference sequence). The CDR3 contains 11 residues. With 6 bases removed from V and 3 bases from J, the gap between germline ends came to 6 bases. CDR3 in amino acids: CASSQVYEQYF. CDR3 DNA: TGTGCCAGCAGCCAGGTCTACGAGCAGTACTTC.

The chain has TRBV2 and TRBJ2-5, with D possibly matching TRBD1 (7 bases). The DNA end is a closer match to TRBJ2-7, so the J assignment may be wrong. The V gene's germline CDR1 is SNHLY and CDR2 FYNNEI. This CDR3 region has 14 residues. CDR3 sequence reads: CASSGQGLSYEQYF. Written as DNA, the CDR3 is TGTGCCAGCAGTGGACAGGGACTCTCCTACGAGCAGTACTTC.

This clone was counted between two and nine times. V is TRBV2 and J is TRBJ2-1, with TRBD2 identical over 11 bases. J was trimmed by 8 bases and V by 7 bases; bases with no gene match: 4. Germline CDR1 SNHLY, CDR2 FYNNEI. This CDR3 is 13 amino acids long. The CDR3 reads CASNSGRGDEQFF. CDR3 coding DNA: TGTGCCAGCAATAGCGGGAGGGGCGATGAGCAGTTCTTC.

The chain uses TRBV5-4 and TRBJ2-5; weak D call: TRBD1 (6 bases). Germline V gives CDR1 SGHNT, CDR2 YYREEE (reference sequence). This CDR3 is built from 15 residues. The germline V and J ends were trimmed by 0 bases and 2 bases, with 11 bases remaining between them. CDR3 sequence reads: CASSLDRTEQETQYF. CDR3 nucleotide sequence: TGTGCCAGCAGCTTGGATAGGACAGAGCAAGAGACCCAGTACTTC.

This clone showed up just a few times. This rearrangement joins TRBV5-1 to TRBJ2-7, with a tentative D call TRBD2 (5 bases). CDR1 is SGHRS, CDR2 YFSETQ, per germline. V lost 5 bases to trimming and J lost 3 bases, with 9 bases between them. The CDR3 has 12 residues. The CDR3 region is CASRTEDYEQYF. The CDR3 region has the DNA TGCGCCAGCAGGACGGAGGACTACGAGCAGTACTTC.